These 28 T cell receptor beta chains share one sample of origin, sequenced in a study of shared clonotypes between healthy human individuals. The table came from immunoSEQ multiplex PCR; TCRdb's copy has only in-frame clones and leaves some out. Among about 550,000 clones, just under 97% were seen once, and the ten largest hold over 0.09%. CD45RO-negative, CCR7-positively selected cells formed the naive CD8 fraction, excluding terminally differentiated effector memory CD45RA+ cells. The specimen sequenced was naive CD8+ T cells sorted from blood. The receptor set was obtained from a woman in her 30s in good health.

CDR3 sequence reads: CASSQTGTTYYNEQFF. CDR3 coding DNA: TGTGCCAGCAGCCAAACCGGGACTACCTACTACAATGAGCAGTTCTTC. The chain couples TRBV4-2 to TRBJ2-1, with 7 bases matching TRBD2. Germline values: CDR1 LGHNA, CDR2 YNFKEQ. The CDR3 runs 16 residues. V shed 2 bases, J shed 3 bases, and the junction held 7 bases outside the gene matches.

V is TRBV9 and J is TRBJ1-2; TRBD1 might be the D (6 bases). The CDR3 consists of 15 residues. Germline V CDR1 and CDR2: SGDLS, YYNGEE. V gave up 4 bases and J gave up 8 bases, with 21 bases separating them. For the CDR3, the DNA is TGTGCCAGCAGCCTACGCCTGGACAGCCTTCTGGGCTACACCTTC. Residues: CASSLRLDSLLGYTF.

The V gene is TRBV9, the J gene TRBJ1-2; no clear D gene. Trimming took 4 bases from V and 0 from J, leaving 13 bases between them. Germline CDR1 SGDLS, CDR2 YYNGEE. The CDR3 is 15 amino acids. This CDR3 is CASSPFSGPNYGYTF. The CDR3 nucleotides are TGTGCCAGCAGCCCTTTCTCTGGTCCTAACTATGGCTACACCTTC.

Worth noting for this clone: One end of the junction varies from germline; a read error may be responsible. The chain employs TRBV6-1 and TRBJ1-1, with a possible D match to TRBD1 (5 bases). CDR3 length equals 10 residues. CDR1 is MNHNS, CDR2 SASEGT, per germline. The CDR3 DNA is TGTGCCTGCAGGGTAACTGAAGCTTTCTTT. Protein: CACRVTEAFF.

This chain connects TRBV7-9 to TRBJ2-7; unclear D gene. Trimming took 4 bases from V and 0 from J, leaving 13 bases between them. Germline loops: CDR1 SEHNR, CDR2 FQNEAQ (reference sequence). This CDR3 is 15 amino acids long. CDR3 in amino acids: CASSSHPRTSYEQYF. The CDR3 nucleotides read TGTGCCAGCAGCTCCCACCCTAGGACCTCCTACGAGCAGTACTTC.

A word on this clone: Other nucleotide sequences from this sample produce the same CDR3. V and J are TRBV27 and TRBJ1-2; D gene ambiguous. With 4 bases removed from V and 5 bases from J, the gap between germline ends came to 5 bases. The germline CDR1 and CDR2 sequences are MNHEY and SMNVEV (reference sequence). The CDR3 has 11 residues. CDR3 amino acids: CASSSGYGYTF. The CDR3 nucleotides read TGTGCCAGCAGTTCGGGGTATGGCTACACCTTC.

The V call is TRBV28, the J call TRBJ2-5, with TRBD1 identical over 8 bases. The J call is doubtful: the DNA matches TRBJ2-7 better. The CDR3 covers 13 residues. Germline V gene data show CDR1 as MDHEN and CDR2 as SYDVKM. CDR3 nucleotides: TGTGCCAGCAGGTCAGGGGGCGGGCGCGAGCAGTACTTC. It codes for CASRSGGGREQYF.

This chain connects TRBV7-6 to TRBJ2-5; 8 positions match TRBD2. The better agreement between TRBJ2-7 and the DNA end casts doubt on the J call. Germline lookup yields CDR1 SGHVS and CDR2 FNYEAQ. The CDR3 covers 19 residues. CDR3 in DNA: TGTGCCAGCAGCTTAGCACCAGGGGCCTTAGCGGGGCCAAACTACGAGCAGTACTTC. Its protein is CASSLAPGALAGPNYEQYF.

The chain joins TRBV28 to TRBJ1-5; D call uncertain. V was shortened by 4 bases and J by 10 bases, with 17 bases between the two germline ends. The CDR3 length is 14 residues. Germline CDR1 is MDHEN and CDR2 is SYDVKM. The CDR3 protein is CASSSPGVGSPQHF. CDR3 bases: TGTGCCAGCAGTTCCCCGGGAGTCGGCAGCCCCCAGCATTTT.

The chain recombines TRBV29-1 with TRBJ1-2; 7 nucleotides match TRBD1. V dropped 6 bases and J dropped 0; count of bases not matched to a gene: 4. This CDR3 has 13 residues. From germline, CDR1 is SQVTM and CDR2 ANQGSEA. CDR3 DNA: TGCAGCGTAAGAGGGGGCTCTAACTATGGCTACACCTTC. It encodes CSVRGGSNYGYTF.

The chain is built from TRBV9 and TRBJ2-1, with 9 bases fitting TRBD2. The CDR3 loop spans 15 amino acids. J was trimmed by 6 bases and V by 0 bases; bases with no gene match: 4. Germline V CDR1 and CDR2: SGDLS, YYNGEE. CDR3 loop: CASSVEGREGNEQFF. CDR3 sequence (DNA): TGTGCCAGCAGCGTAGAAGGGCGGGAGGGCAATGAGCAGTTCTTC.

This clone was observed a single time. The chain is built from TRBV5-4 and TRBJ2-1, with D possibly TRBD2 on 6 matching bases. Trimming took off 0 bases at V and 5 bases at J, with 12 bases between the two ends. In germline, CDR1 is SGHNT, CDR2 YYREEE (reference sequence). The CDR3 contains 15 residues. The chain's CDR3 is CASSLAPGEHNEQFF. CDR3 nucleotide sequence: TGTGCCAGCAGCTTGGCCCCGGGGGAACACAATGAGCAGTTCTTC.

V usage is TRBV15 and J usage is TRBJ1-4; TRBD1 matches 11 bases. Losses at the gene ends were 4 bases for V and 7 bases for J; bases not matched to a gene: 5. The CDR3 contains 15 residues. Germline loops: CDR1 LNHNV, CDR2 YYDKDF (reference sequence). CDR3 in amino acids: CATSTRTGGGEKLFF. The CDR3 DNA follows: TGTGCCACCAGCACCAGGACAGGGGGCGGTGAAAAACTGTTTTTT.

This clone has just one count. The V and J genes are TRBV28 and TRBJ1-1, with D unresolved. Germline assignment: CDR1 MDHEN and CDR2 SYDVKM. The CDR3 has 14 amino acids. With 1 base removed from V and 1 base from J, the gap between germline ends came to 7 bases. CDR3 protein: CASSLLVKNTEAFF. Here the CDR3 DNA reads TGTGCCAGCAGTTTATTGGTCAAGAACACTGAAGCTTTCTTT. The full variable domain, its missing parts supplied by reference TRBV28 and TRBJ1-1, is DVKVTQSSRYLVKRTGEKVFLECVQDMDHENMFWYRQDPGLGLRLIYFSYDVKMKEKGDIPEGYSVSREKKERFSLILESASTNQTSMYLCASSLLVKNTEAFFGQGTRLTVV.

The chain combines TRBV28 with TRBJ2-6; D is undetermined. This CDR3 is 16 amino acids long. The germline V and J ends were trimmed by 6 bases and 0 bases, with 12 bases remaining between them. Germline V gives CDR1 MDHEN, CDR2 SYDVKM. The CDR3 sequence: CASSNYMDSGANVLTF. Written as DNA, the CDR3 is TGTGCCAGCAGCAACTACATGGACTCTGGGGCCAACGTCCTGACTTTC.

The chain combines TRBV19 with TRBJ2-3, with D possibly matching TRBD1 (5 bases). Germline V gives CDR1 LNHDA, CDR2 SQIVND (reference sequence). Trimming shortened V by 5 bases and J by 2 bases, and 14 bases separated the two germline ends. The CDR3 extends over 15 amino acids. In DNA, the CDR3 is TGTGCCAGTAGTCTCGGACAACAAGACACAGATACGCAGTATTTT. Amino acids: CASSLGQQDTDTQYF.

The chain uses TRBV7-8 and TRBJ2-7, with D maybe TRBD2 (5 bases). Trimming left V 0 bases short and J 5 bases short, with 8 bases between. The CDR3 covers 13 residues. Germline CDR1 SGHVS, CDR2 FQNEAQ. CDR3 amino acids: CASSLAGIDEQYF. The CDR3, as DNA: TGTGCCAGCAGCTTAGCCGGGATCGACGAGCAGTACTTC.

The chain employs TRBV2 and TRBJ2-7; TRBD1 agrees at 7 bases. Trimming at V came to 7 bases and at J to 2 bases, leaving 5 bases not matched to a gene. Germline CDR1 reads SNHLY; CDR2 reads FYNNEI. The CDR3 is 13 residues long. The CDR3 spells CASTGTEAYEQYF. The CDR3 DNA is TGTGCCAGCACCGGGACAGAGGCCTACGAGCAGTACTTC.

The chain links TRBV27 to TRBJ2-1; 8 nucleotides align to TRBD2. The germline CDR1 and CDR2 sequences are MNHEY and SMNVEV (reference sequence). The ends lost 6 bases at V and 7 bases at J; junction bases unmatched: 17. There are 17 residues in the CDR3. CDR3 DNA: TGTGCCAGCAGACCGGGGGGGTACCTCGGGACACAAAATGAGCAGTTCTTC. Its protein is CASRPGGYLGTQNEQFF.

This chain links TRBV25-1 with TRBJ1-2; D is unresolved. V was pared by 3 bases and J by 2 bases, with 7 bases between. Germline V gene data show CDR1 as MGHDK and CDR2 as SYGVNS. The CDR3 has 13 residues. The CDR3 nucleotides read TGTGCCAGCAGTGACAGACGGAACTATGGCTACACCTTC. Its translation is CASSDRRNYGYTF.

The J gene is TRBJ1-3, the V gene TRBV28; TRBD1 is a possible D gene (5 bases). The CDR3 loop spans 13 amino acids. Germline CDR1 is MDHEN and CDR2 is SYDVKM. Trimming took off 4 bases at V and 8 bases at J, with 12 bases between the two ends. This CDR3 is CASSWTGADTIYF. As DNA, the CDR3 is TGTGCCAGCAGTTGGACTGGGGCGGACACCATATATTTT.

The chain joins TRBV29-1 to TRBJ2-7; 8 bases agree with TRBD1. There are 12 residues in the CDR3. Germline assignment: CDR1 SQVTM and CDR2 ANQGSEA. V trimming: 6 bases; J trimming: 6 bases; junction bases outside the gene matches: 7. CDR3 nucleotide sequence: TGCAGCGTACAGGGGGGAATGGGCGAGCAGTACTTC. It translates to CSVQGGMGEQYF.

The chain recombines TRBV28 with TRBJ2-5; D may be TRBD2 (6 bases). Germline values: CDR1 MDHEN, CDR2 SYDVKM. The CDR3 covers 15 residues. V was pared by 5 bases and J by 4 bases, with 17 bases between. CDR3 sequence: CASSQSRGVIETQYF. DNA for the CDR3: TGTGCCAGCAGTCAATCGCGCGGGGTGATAGAGACCCAGTACTTC.

J is TRBJ2-5 and V is TRBV28; 7 positions match TRBD1. The J call may not be correct, given that the DNA end is closer to TRBJ2-7. The CDR3 covers 14 residues. Germline CDR1 and CDR2: MDHEN and SYDVKM. Written as DNA, the CDR3 is TGTGCCAGCAGTCACCGGGACAGTCTCTACGAGCAGTACTTC. This codes for CASSHRDSLYEQYF.

This sequence joins TRBV28 and TRBJ2-7; the D is unclear. V lost 5 bases to trimming and J lost 3 bases, with 14 bases between them. The CDR3 is made up of 14 amino acids. The germline CDR1 and CDR2 sequences are MDHEN and SYDVKM. The CDR3 sequence: CASSVGLPYYEQYF. The CDR3 DNA reads as TGTGCCAGCAGTGTTGGATTGCCTTACTACGAGCAGTACTTC.

The rearrangement joins TRBV5-8 to TRBJ2-7, with D tentatively TRBD1 (5 bases). The CDR3 extends over 14 amino acids. Per the germline V gene, CDR1 is SGHTS and CDR2 is YDEGEE. Trimming pared 3 bases from V and 3 bases from J, leaving 13 bases between. In DNA form, the CDR3 reads TGTGCCAGCAGCTGGCAGGGTATTAACTACGAGCAGTACTTC. As protein: CASSWQGINYEQYF.

The chain couples TRBV14 to TRBJ2-1; D may be TRBD1 or TRBD2 (5 bases each). Germline V gene sequence: CDR1 SGHDN, CDR2 FVKESK. V was clipped by 0 bases and J by 4 bases, with 10 bases between them. The CDR3 length is 15 residues. CDR3 sequence: CASSQDGDGYNEQFF. DNA of the CDR3: TGTGCCAGCAGCCAAGATGGGGACGGATACAATGAGCAGTTCTTC.

This chain's CDR3 is CASSKGGSKTYEQYF. The CDR3 nucleotides read TGTGCCAGTAGTAAAGGCGGGAGTAAAACCTACGAGCAGTACTTC. The chain carries TRBV19 and TRBJ2-7; 7 bases are shared with TRBD2. With 4 bases clipped from V and 2 bases from J, the junction kept 8 bases outside the gene matches. The CDR3 covers 15 residues. Germline CDR1 is LNHDA and CDR2 is SQIVND (reference sequence).